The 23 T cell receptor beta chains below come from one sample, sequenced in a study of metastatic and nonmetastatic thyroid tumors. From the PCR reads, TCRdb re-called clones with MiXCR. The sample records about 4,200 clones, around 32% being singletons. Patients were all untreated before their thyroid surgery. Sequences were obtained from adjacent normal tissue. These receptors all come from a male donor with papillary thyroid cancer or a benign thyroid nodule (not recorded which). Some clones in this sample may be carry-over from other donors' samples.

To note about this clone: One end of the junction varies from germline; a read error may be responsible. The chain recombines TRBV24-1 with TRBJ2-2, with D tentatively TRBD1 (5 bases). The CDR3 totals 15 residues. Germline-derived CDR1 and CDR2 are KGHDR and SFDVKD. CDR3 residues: CATRDFQGNTGELFF. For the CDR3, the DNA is TGTGCGACCAGGGATTTTCAAGGGAACACCGGGGAGCTGTTTTTT.

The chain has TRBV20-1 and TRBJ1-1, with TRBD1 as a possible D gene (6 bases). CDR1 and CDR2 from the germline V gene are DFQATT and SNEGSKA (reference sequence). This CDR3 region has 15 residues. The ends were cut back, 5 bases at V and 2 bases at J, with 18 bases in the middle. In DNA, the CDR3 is TGCAGTGCTGGGGACCTTCAGGGGCCTAACACTGAAGCTTTCTTT. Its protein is CSAGDLQGPNTEAFF.

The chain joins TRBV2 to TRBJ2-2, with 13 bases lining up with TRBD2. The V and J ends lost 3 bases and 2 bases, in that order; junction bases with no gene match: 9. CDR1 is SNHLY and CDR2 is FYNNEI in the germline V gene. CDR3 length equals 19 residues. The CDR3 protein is CASSDIKGLAGANTGELFF. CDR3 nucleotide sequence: TGTGCCAGCAGTGATATAAAAGGACTAGCGGGGGCCAACACCGGGGAGCTGTTTTTT.

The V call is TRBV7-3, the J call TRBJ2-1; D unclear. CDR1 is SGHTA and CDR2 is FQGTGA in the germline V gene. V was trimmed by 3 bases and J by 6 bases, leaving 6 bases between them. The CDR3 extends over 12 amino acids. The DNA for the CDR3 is TGTGCCAGCAGCTTTGGGTCCAATGAGCAGTTCTTC. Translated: CASSFGSNEQFF.

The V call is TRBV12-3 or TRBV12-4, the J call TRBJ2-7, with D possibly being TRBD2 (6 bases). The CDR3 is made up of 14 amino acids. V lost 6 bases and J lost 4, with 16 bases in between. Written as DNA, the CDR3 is TGTGCCAGCAGCAAAACGGGACTCACGTACGAGCAGTACTTC. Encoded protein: CASSKTGLTYEQYF.

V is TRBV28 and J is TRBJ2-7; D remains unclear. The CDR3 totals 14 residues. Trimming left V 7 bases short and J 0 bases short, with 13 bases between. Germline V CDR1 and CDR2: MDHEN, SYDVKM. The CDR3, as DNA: TGTGCCAGCAAACTCTCCGGGTTCTCCTACGAGCAGTACTTC. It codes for CASKLSGFSYEQYF.

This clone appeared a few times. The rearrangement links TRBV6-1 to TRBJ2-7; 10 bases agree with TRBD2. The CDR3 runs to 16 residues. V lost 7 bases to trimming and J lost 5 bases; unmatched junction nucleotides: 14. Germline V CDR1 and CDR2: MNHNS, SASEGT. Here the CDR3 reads CASTYTASGSTHEQYF. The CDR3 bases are TGTGCCAGCACCTACACAGCTAGCGGGAGTACTCACGAGCAGTACTTC.

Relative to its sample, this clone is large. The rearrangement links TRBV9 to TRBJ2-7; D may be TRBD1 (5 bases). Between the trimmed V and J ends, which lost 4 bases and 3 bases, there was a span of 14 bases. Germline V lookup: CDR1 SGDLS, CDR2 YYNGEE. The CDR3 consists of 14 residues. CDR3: CASSRDPDSYEQYF. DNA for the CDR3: TGTGCCAGCAGCCGCGACCCCGACAGCTACGAGCAGTACTTC.

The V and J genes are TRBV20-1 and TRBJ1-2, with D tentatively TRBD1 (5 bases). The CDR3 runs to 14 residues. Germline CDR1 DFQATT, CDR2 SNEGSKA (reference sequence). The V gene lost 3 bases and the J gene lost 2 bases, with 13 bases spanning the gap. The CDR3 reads CSARGQLRNYGYTF. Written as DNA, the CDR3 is TGCAGTGCTAGGGGGCAGCTTCGGAACTATGGCTACACCTTC.

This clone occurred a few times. The CDR3: CASSYTRLTAYEQYF. Here the CDR3 DNA reads TGTGCCAGCAGTTACACGAGGCTAACAGCATACGAGCAGTACTTC. The chain uses TRBV6-2 or TRBV6-3 and TRBJ2-7; unclear D gene. This CDR3 region has 15 residues. Per germline, CDR1 MNHEY and CDR2 SVGEGT. Trimming removed 2 bases at V and 4 bases at J, with 15 bases between.

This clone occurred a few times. CDR3 residues: CASTLGQSYEQYF. CDR3 sequence (DNA): TGTGCCAGCACTTTAGGACAAAGCTACGAGCAGTACTTC. The chain employs TRBV6-5 and TRBJ2-7, with D possibly matching TRBD1 (5 bases). CDR3 length: 13 residues. The V end was cut by 7 bases, the J end by 3 bases, with 13 bases between. Germline CDR1 MNHEY, CDR2 SVGAGI.

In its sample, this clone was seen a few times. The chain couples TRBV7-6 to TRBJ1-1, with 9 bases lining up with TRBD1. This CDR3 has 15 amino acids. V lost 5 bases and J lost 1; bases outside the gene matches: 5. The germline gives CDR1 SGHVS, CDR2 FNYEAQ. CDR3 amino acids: CASSPTGGENTEAFF. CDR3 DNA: TGTGCCAGCAGCCCGACAGGGGGGGAGAACACTGAAGCTTTCTTT.

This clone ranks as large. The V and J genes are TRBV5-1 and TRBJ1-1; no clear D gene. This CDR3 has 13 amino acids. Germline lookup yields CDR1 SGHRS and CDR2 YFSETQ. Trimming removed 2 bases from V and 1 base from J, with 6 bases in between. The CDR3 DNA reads TGCGCCAGCAGCTTCGATGGGAACACTGAAGCTTTCTTT. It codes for CASSFDGNTEAFF.

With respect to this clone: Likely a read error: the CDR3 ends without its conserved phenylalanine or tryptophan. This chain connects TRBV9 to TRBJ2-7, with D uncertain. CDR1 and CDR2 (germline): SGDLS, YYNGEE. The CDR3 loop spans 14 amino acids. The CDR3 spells CASSADVSSYEQYL. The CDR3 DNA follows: TGTGCCAGCAGCGCGGATGTCAGCTCCTACGAACAGTACTTG.

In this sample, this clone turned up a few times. CDR3 nucleotide sequence: TGTGCCAGCAGTTTCCGACAGGGATACGCCGGGGAGCTGTTTTTT. This sequence encodes CASSFRQGYAGELFF. The chain uses TRBV28 and TRBJ2-2, with 7 bases matching TRBD1. The CDR3 covers 15 residues. Germline CDR1 is MDHEN and CDR2 is SYDVKM. The V gene end was trimmed by 3 bases and the J gene end by 6 bases; junction bases not matched to a gene: 7. Full variable domain (outside the CDR3, taken from reference TRBV28 and TRBJ2-2): DVKVTQSSRYLVKRTGEKVFLECVQDMDHENMFWYRQDPGLGLRLIYFSYDVKMKEKGDIPEGYSVSREKKERFSLILESASTNQTSMYLCASSFRQGYAGELFFGEGSRLTVL.

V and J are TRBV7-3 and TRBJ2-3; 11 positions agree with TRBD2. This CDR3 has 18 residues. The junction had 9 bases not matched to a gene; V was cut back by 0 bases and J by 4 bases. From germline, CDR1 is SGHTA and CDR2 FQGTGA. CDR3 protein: CASSLTQIAGGPADTQYF. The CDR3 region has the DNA TGTGCCAGCAGCTTAACCCAAATAGCGGGAGGGCCAGCAGATACGCAGTATTTT. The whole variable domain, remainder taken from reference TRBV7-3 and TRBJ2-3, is GAGVSQTPSNKVTEKGKYVELRCDPISGHTALYWYRQSLGQGPEFLIYFQGTGAADDSGLPNDRFFAVRPEGSVSTLKIQRTERGDSAVYLCASSLTQIAGGPADTQYFGPGTRLTVL.

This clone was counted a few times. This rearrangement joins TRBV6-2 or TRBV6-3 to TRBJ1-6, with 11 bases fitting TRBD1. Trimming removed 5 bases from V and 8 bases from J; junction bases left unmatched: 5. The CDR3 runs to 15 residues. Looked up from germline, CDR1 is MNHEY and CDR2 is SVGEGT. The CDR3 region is CASSRPGQGDSPLHF. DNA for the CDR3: TGTGCCAGCAGTCGACCGGGACAGGGGGATTCACCCCTCCACTTT.

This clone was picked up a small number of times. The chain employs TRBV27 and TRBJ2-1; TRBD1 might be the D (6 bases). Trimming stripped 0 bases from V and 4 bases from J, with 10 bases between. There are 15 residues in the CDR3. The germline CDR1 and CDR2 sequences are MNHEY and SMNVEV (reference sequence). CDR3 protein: CASSLSRDTYNEQFF. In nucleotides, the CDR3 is TGTGCCAGCAGTTTATCCCGGGACACTTACAATGAGCAGTTCTTC.

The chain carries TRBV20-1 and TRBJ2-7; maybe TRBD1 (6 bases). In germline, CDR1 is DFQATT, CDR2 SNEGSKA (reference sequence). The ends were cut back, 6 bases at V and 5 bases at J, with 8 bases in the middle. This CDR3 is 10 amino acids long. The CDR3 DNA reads TGCAGTGCAAACAGGGACGAGCAGTACTTC. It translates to CSANRDEQYF.

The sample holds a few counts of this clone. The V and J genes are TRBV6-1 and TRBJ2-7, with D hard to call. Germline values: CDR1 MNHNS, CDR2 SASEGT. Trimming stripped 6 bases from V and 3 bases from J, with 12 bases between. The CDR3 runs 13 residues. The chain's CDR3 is CASRKERGYEQYF. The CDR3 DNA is TGTGCCAGCAGGAAGGAAAGAGGCTACGAGCAGTACTTC.

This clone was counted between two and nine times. CDR3 DNA sequence: TGTGCCAGCAGTGCTCGACAGGTATTGTATGGCTACACCTTC. Translated: CASSARQVLYGYTF. J is TRBJ1-2 and V is TRBV2; D possibly corresponds to TRBD1 (6 bases). The CDR3 sequence is 14 residues long. Per the germline V gene, CDR1 is SNHLY and CDR2 is FYNNEI. With 4 bases removed from V and 5 bases from J, the gap between germline ends came to 14 bases.

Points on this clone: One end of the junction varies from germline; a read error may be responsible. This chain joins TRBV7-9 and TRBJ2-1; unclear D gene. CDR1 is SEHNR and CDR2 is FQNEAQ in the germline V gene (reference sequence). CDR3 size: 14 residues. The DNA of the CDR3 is TGTGCCAGCAGCTTAGACAGCTCCCACAATGAGCAGTTCTTC. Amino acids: CASSLDSSHNEQFF. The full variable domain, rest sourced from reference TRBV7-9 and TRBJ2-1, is DTGVSQNPRHKITKRGQNVTFRCDPISEHNRLYWYRQTLGQGPEFLTYFQNEAQLEKSRLLSDRFSAERPKGSFSTLEIQRTEQGDSAMYLCASSLDSSHNEQFFGPGTRLTVL.

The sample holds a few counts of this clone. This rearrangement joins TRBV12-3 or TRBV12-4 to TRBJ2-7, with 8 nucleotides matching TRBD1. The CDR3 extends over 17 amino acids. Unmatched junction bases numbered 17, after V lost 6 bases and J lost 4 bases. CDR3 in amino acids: CASSPGQGAVGFYEQYF. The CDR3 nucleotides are TGTGCCAGCAGCCCCGGGCAGGGGGCGGTTGGTTTTTACGAGCAGTACTTC.